These T cell receptor beta chains were read from a single sample in a study of blood T cells in healthy people across ages. TCRdb passed the 5' RACE reads through MiXCR, listing each CDR3 protein once. The sample carries more than 750,000 distinct CDR3 sequences, roughly 29% recorded once. These data were likewise used in another study, on T cells of mothers and their children.

The source material was blood. All receptors come from a middle-aged woman in good health. Each CDR3 is given with its conserved first and last residue. The D gene is left open where the match is weak.

TRBV7-9 | - | CASSFDSSGGIEYF
TRBV4-2 | TRBD2 | CASSQDGGGQYF
TRBV12-3/TRBV12-4 | - | CASSLFGDTRRNEQYF
TRBV6-6 | TRBD2 | CASTELAGAQETQYF
TRBV10-3 | - | CAISEGGGQPQHF
TRBV2 | - | CASQGYGYSDQPQHF
TRBV7-2 | - | CASSFTGSNTEAFF
TRBV10-3 | - | CAISESLPTQYF
TRBV6-6 | - | CASMGRENSPLHF
TRBV28 | TRBD2 | CASSPRTSGHTDTQYF
TRBV12-3/TRBV12-4 | - | CASRLQASYGHTF
TRBV29-1 | - | CSVRPSRYFEQYF
TRBV28 | - | CASRSGGGGEQYF
TRBV12-3/TRBV12-4 | TRBD1 | CASSLIGGETPLHF
TRBV5-1 | TRBD1 | CATRTGGGSTFGELFF
TRBV20-1 | - | CSASPLGTTDTQYF
TRBV12-3/TRBV12-4 | - | CASSRGTDNQPQHF
TRBV7-9 | - | CASSLVSSNEQFF
TRBV20-1 | - | CSARYGTSDTDTQYF
TRBV7-9 | TRBD1 | CASSSMDRGLNSPLHF
TRBV5-1 | - | CASSLSGSSNTGELFF
TRBV6-6 | - | CASSSRAGRAYEQYF
TRBV7-9 | TRBD2 | CASSLQGLAGSTDTQYF
TRBV11-2 | TRBD1 | CASSPGDSAVHEQFF
TRBV28 | - | CASSFFGYGYTF
TRBV10-3 | - | CAIRPRDGMGNTEAFF
TRBV7-9 | - | CASSRRPDQPQHF
TRBV12-3/TRBV12-4 | - | CASSLLENTEAFF
TRBV6-2/TRBV6-3 | - | CATNGGHADSTDTQYF
TRBV20-1 | - | CSANTGIGYGYTF
TRBV5-4 | TRBD1 | CASSDATGGLHYEQYF